The next 16 T cell receptor beta chains were all read from a single sample in a study of blood T cell repertoires in COVID-19. Sequencing used immunoSEQ multiplex PCR; TCRdb keeps in-frame clones, though not all of them. This table has about 150,000 clones, 80% to 90% appearing once. What was sequenced was peripheral blood. These receptors came from a man aged 45 to 65 who had recovered from COVID-19.

This chain joins TRBV5-4 and TRBJ1-1, with 10 bases aligning to TRBD1. Germline V gives CDR1 SGHNT, CDR2 YYREEE (reference sequence). The CDR3 loop spans 14 amino acids. The junction had 4 bases not matched to a gene; V was cut back by 4 bases and J by 4 bases. The CDR3 nucleotides read TGTGCCAGCAGCCCCAGGACAGGGGGCACTGAAGCTTTCTTT. This gives the protein CASSPRTGGTEAFF.

The chain links TRBV3-1 (or the pseudogene TRBV3-2) to TRBJ1-6; perhaps TRBD1 as D (6 bases). Deletions cut 4 bases from V and 5 bases from J, with 21 bases between. CDR1 LGHDT and CDR2 YNNKEL come from the germline V gene (reference sequence). The CDR3 sequence is 18 residues long. The CDR3 sequence is CASSLLIILGGNNSPLHF. The CDR3 region has the DNA TGTGCCAGCAGCCTCCTCATCATTTTAGGGGGAAATAATTCACCCCTCCACTTT.

This clone was observed a single time. The chain uses TRBV7-9 and TRBJ1-3; no clear D. V was trimmed by 1 base and J by 0 bases, leaving 16 bases between them. This CDR3 has 18 residues. Looked up from germline, CDR1 is SEHNR and CDR2 is FQNEAQ (reference sequence). The CDR3 bases are TGTGCCAGCAGCTTAGGTCTTCCGGGGATGCTCTCTGGAAACACCATATATTTT. Translation gives CASSLGLPGMLSGNTIYF.

The chain is built from TRBV4-1 and TRBJ1-5; tentatively, D is TRBD1 (5 bases). Trimming removed 3 bases at V and 4 bases at J, with 13 bases between. This CDR3 spans 15 amino acids. Germline CDR1 is MGHRA and CDR2 is YSYEKL. CDR3 bases: TGCGCCAGCAGCCAGCAGCAGGGCGAGAATCAGCCCCAGCATTTT. It translates to CASSQQQGENQPQHF.

This clone was counted a few times. The chain links TRBV6-6 to TRBJ1-4; D remains ambiguous. In germline, CDR1 is MNHNY, CDR2 SVGAGI (reference sequence). The CDR3 is 14 residues long. V lost 0 bases and J 17 bases, leaving 19 bases between the germline ends. CDR3 sequence (DNA): TGTGCCAGCAGTTACTCGCTAGAACCCCAAGTTTGCTTTTTT. Protein: CASSYSLEPQVCFF.

The chain couples TRBV5-5 to TRBJ2-1; D unclear. This CDR3 contains 13 residues. Germline V gives CDR1 SGHKS, CDR2 YYEKEE (reference sequence). Trimming took 0 bases from V and 5 from J, leaving 6 bases between them. The DNA for the CDR3 is TGTGCCAGCAGCTTGGCGCGGAACAATGAGCAGTTCTTC. Translation gives CASSLARNNEQFF.

This chain connects TRBV5-6 to TRBJ1-5, with 10 positions matching TRBD1. This CDR3 is built from 16 residues. CDR1 and CDR2 from the germline V gene are SGHDT and YYEEEE. The V and J ends lost 2 bases and 4 bases, in that order; junction bases with no gene match: 6. In nucleotides, the CDR3 is TGTGCCAGCAGCTTTGGGACAGGGGTTATAAATCAGCCCCAGCATTTT. Amino acid sequence: CASSFGTGVINQPQHF.

The V and J genes are TRBV5-6 and TRBJ2-5; 7 nucleotides line up with TRBD1. Losses at the gene ends were 2 bases for V and 12 bases for J; bases not matched to a gene: 10. This CDR3 spans 13 amino acids. Germline V gene sequence: CDR1 SGHDT, CDR2 YYEEEE. This chain's CDR3 is CASSFTRGNQKYF. The DNA for the CDR3 is TGTGCCAGCAGCTTTACCAGGGGGAACCAAAAGTACTTC. The full variable domain, completed using reference TRBV5-6 and TRBJ2-5, is DAGVTQSPTHLIKTRGQQVTLRCSPKSGHDTVSWYQQALGQGPQFIFQYYEEEERQRGNFPDRFSGHQFPNYSSELNVNALLLGDSALYLCASSFTRGNQKYFGPGTRLLVL.

This sequence joins TRBV25-1 and TRBJ1-3, with TRBD1 as a possible D gene (6 bases). Trimming shortened V by 3 bases and J by 4 bases, and 13 bases separated the two germline ends. The CDR3 runs to 15 residues. Germline V CDR1 and CDR2: MGHDK, SYGVNS. The CDR3 here is CASSDYNRDGNTIYF. CDR3 DNA sequence: TGTGCCAGCAGTGATTATAACAGGGACGGAAACACCATATATTTT.

The chain has TRBV2 and TRBJ1-1; 7 bases agree with TRBD1. This CDR3 is 14 amino acids long. V lost 5 bases, J lost 4 bases, and 7 bases stayed unmatched. CDR1 is SNHLY and CDR2 is FYNNEI in the germline V gene. CDR3 nucleotide sequence: TGTGCCAGCAGTAACAGGGGAGAGTTCACTGAAGCTTTCTTT. Protein product: CASSNRGEFTEAFF.

The gene calls are TRBV30 and TRBJ2-7; a possible D gene is TRBD1 (6 bases). This CDR3 comprises 13 residues. Per germline, CDR1 GTSNPN and CDR2 SVGIG (reference sequence). V was pared by 0 bases and J by 6 bases, with 12 bases between. For the CDR3, the DNA is TGTGCCTGGAGTGTACTTGTAGGGGGCGAGCAGTACTTC. Translation: CAWSVLVGGEQYF.

This clone has only a few counts. The chain couples TRBV6-5 to TRBJ1-5, with a tentative D call TRBD1 (5 bases). The germline gives CDR1 MNHEY, CDR2 SVGAGI. CDR3 size: 13 residues. V lost 6 bases to trimming and J lost 5 bases, with 11 bases between them. The DNA for the CDR3 is TGTGCCAGCAGCTGGGGCAGCGATCAGCCCCAGCATTTT. Amino acid sequence: CASSWGSDQPQHF.

The gene calls are TRBV7-9 and TRBJ2-1; perhaps TRBD1 as D (6 bases). Deletions cut 9 bases from V and 1 base from J, with 10 bases between. The CDR3 runs 13 residues. The germline V gene encodes CDR1 SEHNR and CDR2 FQNEAQ (reference sequence). CDR3 in amino acids: CARGALSYNEQFF. The DNA of the CDR3 is TGTGCCAGGGGGGCCTTATCCTACAATGAGCAGTTCTTC. Drawing the rest from reference TRBV7-9 and TRBJ2-1, the complete variable domain is DTGVSQNPRHKITKRGQNVTFRCDPISEHNRLYWYRQTLGQGPEFLTYFQNEAQLEKSRLLSDRFSAERPKGSFSTLEIQRTEQGDSAMYLCARGALSYNEQFFGPGTRLTVL.

This chain links TRBV5-6 with TRBJ2-7, with D maybe TRBD2 (6 bases). CDR3 size: 15 residues. The V gene lost 4 bases and the J gene lost 4 bases, with 18 bases spanning the gap. Germline-derived CDR1 and CDR2 are SGHDT and YYEEEE. The CDR3 sequence is CASSPRGGAPYEQYF. The CDR3, as DNA: TGTGCCAGCAGCCCCCGGGGCGGGGCCCCGTACGAGCAGTACTTC.

V and J are TRBV19 and TRBJ2-1; D is perhaps TRBD1 (6 bases). The CDR3 totals 14 residues. The germline V gene has CDR1 LNHDA and CDR2 SQIVND (reference sequence). Trimming removed 4 bases from V and 4 bases from J, with 11 bases in between. CDR3 protein: CASSTGQIYNEQFF. CDR3 DNA: TGTGCCAGTAGTACAGGACAGATTTACAATGAGCAGTTCTTC. Complete variable domain (other parts from reference TRBV19 and TRBJ2-1): DGGITQSPKYLFRKEGQNVTLSCEQNLNHDAMYWYRQDPGQGLRLIYYSQIVNDFQKGDIAEGYSVSREKKESFPLTVTSAQKNPTAFYLCASSTGQIYNEQFFGPGTRLTVL.

V usage is TRBV5-6 and J usage is TRBJ2-1, with 13 bases fitting TRBD2. V lost 6 bases and J lost 7; bases outside the gene matches: 7. CDR3 length: 15 amino acids. Germline assignment: CDR1 SGHDT and CDR2 YYEEEE. The CDR3 protein is CASTHPTSGGNEQFF. The CDR3, as DNA: TGTGCCAGCACACATCCGACTAGCGGGGGGAATGAGCAGTTCTTC.